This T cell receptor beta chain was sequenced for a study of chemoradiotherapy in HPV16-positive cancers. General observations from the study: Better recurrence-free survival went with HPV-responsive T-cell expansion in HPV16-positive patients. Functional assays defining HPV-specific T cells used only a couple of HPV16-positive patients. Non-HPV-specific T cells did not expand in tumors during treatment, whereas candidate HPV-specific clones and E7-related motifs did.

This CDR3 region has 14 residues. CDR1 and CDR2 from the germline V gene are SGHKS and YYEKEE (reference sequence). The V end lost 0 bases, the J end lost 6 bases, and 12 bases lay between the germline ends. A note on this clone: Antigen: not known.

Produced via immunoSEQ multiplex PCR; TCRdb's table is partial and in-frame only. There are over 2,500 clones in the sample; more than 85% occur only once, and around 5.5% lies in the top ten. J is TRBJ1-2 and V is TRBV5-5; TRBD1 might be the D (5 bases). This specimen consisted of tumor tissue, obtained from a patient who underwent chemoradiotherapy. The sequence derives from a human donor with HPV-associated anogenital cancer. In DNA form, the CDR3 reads TGTGCCAGCAGCTTGGCCTGGGGGGGGGATGGCTACACCTTC. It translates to CASSLAWGGDGYTF.